The present TCR beta chain was sequenced within a study of blood T cell repertoires in COVID-19. Overall study context: Sites in the United States, Italy and Spain provided acute and convalescent COVID-19 samples.

Seattle's enrolled individuals joined amid active infection and were then monitored longitudinally. Trimming stripped 5 bases from V and 7 bases from J, with 17 bases between. Germline CDR1 is SGHVS and CDR2 is FQNEAQ. This CDR3 contains 14 residues. Methods used by the authors: Amplified reference gene primers provided the basis for estimating nucleated cell counts. Data came from immunoSEQ multiplex PCR; TCRdb stores just in-frame clones and leaves some out. That table gives V, J and clone size, and the DNA gave D and trimming. This table has under 75,000 clones, 55% to 75% appearing once. This clone was counted many times.

The TCR was taken from a woman in her 70s with COVID-19, enrolled during active disease. Sample: peripheral blood. The V call is TRBV7-8, the J call TRBJ1-1; no definite D call. Written as DNA, the CDR3 is TGTGCCAGCAGCACCCGACTGAACACTTTTGAAGCTTTCTTT. As protein: CASSTRLNTFEAFF.